The clone carrying this T cell receptor (beta chain) has a single count. Its antigen remains unknown. The data belong to a study of memory B cells and T cells in multiple sclerosis. Findings of the study overall: Shared clonotype counts depended on differing compartment clone-set sizes and were normalized.

Trimming pared 4 bases from V and 2 bases from J, leaving 11 bases between. The CDR3 covers 14 residues. Germline V gene data show CDR1 as LNHNV and CDR2 as YYDKDF (reference sequence). Profiled with immunoSEQ multiplex PCR; TCRdb holds only in-frame clones, not every one. The sample consists of 11,000 to 15,000 clones, roughly three quarters of them appearing once. The sequenced material came from memory (CD45RO+) CD4+ T cells from blood. The chain joins TRBV15 to TRBJ1-1; D perhaps matches TRBD1 (6 bases). This receptor was obtained from a human donor with multiple sclerosis. The CDR3 spells CATSILQGNTEAFF. The CDR3 DNA reads TGTGCCACCAGCATACTACAGGGCAACACTGAAGCTTTCTTT.